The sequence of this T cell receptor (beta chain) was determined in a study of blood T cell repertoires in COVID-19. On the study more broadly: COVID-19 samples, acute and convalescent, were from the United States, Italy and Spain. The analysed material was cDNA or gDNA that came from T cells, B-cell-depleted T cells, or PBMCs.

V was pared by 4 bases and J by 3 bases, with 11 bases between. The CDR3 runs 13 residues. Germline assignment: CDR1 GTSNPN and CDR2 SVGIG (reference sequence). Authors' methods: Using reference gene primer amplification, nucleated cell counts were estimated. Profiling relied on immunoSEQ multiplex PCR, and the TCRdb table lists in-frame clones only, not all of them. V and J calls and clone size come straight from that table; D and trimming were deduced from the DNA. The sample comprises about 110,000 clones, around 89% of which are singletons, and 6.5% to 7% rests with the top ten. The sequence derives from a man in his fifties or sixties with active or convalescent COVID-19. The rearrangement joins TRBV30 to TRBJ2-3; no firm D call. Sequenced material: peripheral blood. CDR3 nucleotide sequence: TGTGCCTGGAACGGAGATGGAACAGATACGCAGTATTTT. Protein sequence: CAWNGDGTDTQYF.